This TCR beta chain emerged from a study of blood T cell repertoires in COVID-19 (dated by TCRdb to the early 2020s). With regard to the full study: Collaborator samples came from the United States, Italy and Spain and covered acute and convalescent phases of COVID-19. The material from the prospective study consisted of cDNA or gDNA derived from T cells, B-cell-depleted T cells, or PBMCs. Subjects who had been exposed to COVID-19, were actively infected with it, or had recovered from it provided the deeply sampled blood TCRbeta repertoires that made up the dataset. The repertoires were released in a freely available public database intended as a resource for research on the immune response to SARS-CoV-2. The samples were drawn from two sources: the first 160 participants of the ongoing ImmuneRACE study, and some 1,300 subjects contributed by 6 global collaborators. A de-identified subject ID, COVID-19 status, age in years and sex were almost always included in the sample metadata. Where available, HLA class I and class II types were obtained from metadata supplied by the sample provider rather than from assay-based typing.

The junction carries 17 bases between V and J, which are trimmed by 1 base and 10 bases respectively. The CDR3 runs 16 amino acids, cysteine and phenylalanine included. Only the CDR3 DNA stays, 48 bases, in frame from base 1. The germline V gene supplies CDR1 MGHRA and CDR2 YSYEKL. The collaborating institutions used their own protocols to collect whole blood in K2EDTA tubes. Collaborator samples were shipped for TCRbeta analysis as frozen whole blood, isolated PBMCs, or DNA extracted from either sample type. Note on this clone: It has no known antigen specificity. No clone much larger than this one lies a single base away; base qualities are absent.

The paper as a whole reports these results and caveats: The amount of clinical and demographic metadata varied by source and participant and was provided uncurated.

TCRbeta CDR3 regions were amplified from genomic DNA by means of the immunoSEQ Assay, a bias-controlled multiplex PCR. The original pipeline was this. Nucleated cell counts per sample were estimated from amplification of reference gene primers within the assay. To quantify the absolute abundance of each unique TCRbeta CDR3 rearrangement, sequence reads were collapsed and filtered. Productive Simpson clonality was computed per sample as the square root of Simpson's diversity index over productive rearrangements. The source is immuneACCESS, and TCRdb retained only in-frame sequences with V and J called. Part of the clones is not carried over; for the studies checked, unresolved V genes explain less than half of this, and the remainder is unexplained. D and trimming come from the DNA, and the V and J calls and clone size come from that table. This sample has around 250,000 clones in its table, and less than 90% of those were observed once. The top ten constitute roughly 6.3% of the sample.

The chain links TRBV4-1 with TRBJ1-6, and TRBD1 may be the D gene, going by 5 matching bases. The TCR originated in a man aged 55 to 70 with acute or convalescent COVID-19. Sample: peripheral blood. The base sequence is TGCGCCAGCAGCCAAGTGGAGGGGTCAGCTCGGTCACCCCTCCACTTT. Its product reads: CASSQVEGSARSPLHF.